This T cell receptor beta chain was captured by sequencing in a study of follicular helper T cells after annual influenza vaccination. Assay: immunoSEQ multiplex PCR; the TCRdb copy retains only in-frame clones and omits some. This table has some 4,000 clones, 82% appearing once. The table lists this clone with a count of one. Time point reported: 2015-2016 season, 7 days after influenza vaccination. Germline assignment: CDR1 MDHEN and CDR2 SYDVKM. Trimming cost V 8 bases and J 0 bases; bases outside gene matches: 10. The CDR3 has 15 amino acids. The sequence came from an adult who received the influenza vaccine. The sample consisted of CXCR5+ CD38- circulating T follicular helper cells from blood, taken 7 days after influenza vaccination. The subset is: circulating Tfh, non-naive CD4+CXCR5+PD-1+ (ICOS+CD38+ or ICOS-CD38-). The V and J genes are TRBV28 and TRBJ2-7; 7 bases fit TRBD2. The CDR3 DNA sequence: TGTGCCAGCCAATACGGGGGGACCTCCTCCTACGAGCAGTACTTC. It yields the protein CASQYGGTSSYEQYF.